A single T cell receptor (beta chain) is shown here with its context. Only a few counts were recorded for this clonotype. Its antigen has not been determined. No much larger clone exists at a distance of one base, and base qualities are not known. Inclusive of the bounding cysteine and phenylalanine, the CDR3 is 11 residues long. The CDR3 DNA has 33 bases and is translated from base 1. From the germline V gene (reference sequence), CDR1 is LNHNV and CDR2 is YYDKDF. V lost 8 bases and J lost 5 bases; the stretch between them is 9 bases long. The record originates from a study of CD8 T cells in ankylosing spondylitis (dated by TCRdb to about 2017). Background for the entire study: To find TCR variants linked to disease, the study profiled T cell receptor beta repertoires in ankylosing spondylitis patients and healthy donors. The full study cohort comprised some 27 ankylosing spondylitis patients and over 95 healthy donors. Peripheral blood was sampled, and synovial fluid was additionally collected from ankylosing spondylitis patients. Study-wide conclusions, independent of this receptor: The disease-linked clones were reported as significantly enriched in matched synovial fluid samples from ankylosing spondylitis patients. A CD8+ phenotype was shown by the disease-linked clones, which were found at relatively low frequencies in peripheral blood. Some TCR beta motif variants had previously been reported in synovial fluid and blood of reactive arthritis patients, which suggested common disease-initiation mechanisms. A TCR beta motif of several highly homologous amino acid variants appeared characteristic of blood from ankylosing spondylitis patients.

Sequencing instrument: Illumina HiSeq 2500. TCR beta libraries were prepared by quantitative 5'-RACE with molecular barcodes. The authors processed their data as follows. A new computational method based on a probabilistic model of VDJ rearrangement was used to identify disease-linked TCR variants. Starting from the raw public reads, TCRdb applied fastp trimming at Q25, assembled clones with MiXCR and retained in-frame beta chains. All rows with the same CDR3 protein become a single entry with the most common DNA and genes. These V and J calls originate from TCRdb's pipeline instead of the authors' own analysis. The sample data list 150,000 to 200,000 distinct CDR3 sequences, and around 10% of these were observed just once. The top ten hold about 28% of the sample.

Here the chain combines TRBV15 and TRBJ2-5; a tentative D match to TRBD2 spans 5 bases. Sequencing was done on a sample of blood, either unsorted or a sorted T cell fraction (not recorded which). The receptor comes from a male donor with ankylosing spondylitis or in good health (not recorded which). The encoded CDR3 is CATRGRETQYF. The nucleotide sequence reads TGTGCCACCCGGGGAAGGGAGACCCAGTACTTC.